This T cell receptor beta chain was documented in a study of cytomegalovirus exposure and HLA in healthy donors. For the study at large: T cells numbering some 170 million yielded approximately 120 million unique TCR beta sequences in an earlier analysis.

Comment on this clone: Its antigen is as yet unknown.

The germline V gene encodes CDR1 MNHEY and CDR2 SMNVEV (reference sequence). V lost 6 bases to trimming and J lost 3 bases; unmatched junction nucleotides: 3. CDR3 length equals 14 residues. Both 60 Vbeta primers and 13 Jbeta primers went into the PCR. The assay was immunoSEQ multiplex PCR, and TCRdb's table has in-frame clones only and misses some. The top ten clones hold 4.2% of a sample with around 85,000 clones, about four fifths of them seen once. Study results and caveats: Using a false discovery rate of 0.05, a later analysis showed that fewer than 20,000 TCR beta sequences were associated with HLA alleles. A likely sequencing artifact accounted for one observed cluster of highly shared sequence variants. Across donors, most TCRs were seen rarely, yet some public ones were widespread.

Specimen: PBMCs. V usage is TRBV27 and J usage is TRBJ2-1, with TRBD1 identical over 9 bases. The sequence came from a man in his fifties or sixties in good health and CMV-seronegative. CDR3 nucleotides: TGTGCCAGCAGACGGGACAGGGACTACAATGAGCAGTTCTTC. Protein: CASRRDRDYNEQFF.